This T cell receptor beta chain is drawn from a study of T cell clonotyping in hematopoietic cell transplantation. Time point in this sample: recipient sample about 28 days before transplant, after cytoreduction. Assay used: immunoSEQ multiplex PCR; TCRdb lists only in-frame clones, some missing. The profile shows tens of thousands of clones, less than 85% of them singletons. V was pared by 3 bases and J by 0 bases, with 7 bases of the junction left unmatched. Germline V gene sequence: CDR1 MGHRA, CDR2 YSYEKL. The CDR3 spans 17 residues. J is TRBJ2-2 and V is TRBV4-1, with 7 nucleotides matching TRBD2. The specimen was peripheral blood mononuclear cells, collected before stem cell transplant. This TCR was recovered from a man aged 55 to 70 with acute myeloid leukemia. Some clones in this sample may be carry-over from other donors' samples. CDR3 residues: CASSHHWGGPNTGELFF. In DNA, the CDR3 is TGCGCCAGCAGCCACCACTGGGGGGGTCCGAACACCGGGGAGCTGTTTTTT.